This T cell receptor (beta chain) was sequenced for a study of identical twins. Study results and caveats: Cross-sectional statistics underpinned the conclusions; the same donors were not followed. Clonotypes of the beta chain that were abundant in cord blood carried fewer insertions (memory repertoires showed none).

Trimming removed 8 bases at V and 5 bases at J, with 10 bases between. CDR1 and CDR2 from the germline V gene are SGHTA and FQGNSA. The CDR3 runs to 12 residues. Points on this clonotype: Its antigen is unidentified. Just one base apart from a much larger clone, this may be a read error.

Template switching, a step in the protocol, added a universal primer site, and cDNA carried unique molecular identifiers. TCRdb reprocessed the 5' RACE reads via MiXCR and lists one record per CDR3 protein. Of 1.5 million to 2 million distinct CDR3 sequences listed, about 30% are singletons. The sequence was obtained from a newborn girl in good health. Sequencing input: cord blood. The chain combines TRBV7-2 with TRBJ2-1; TRBD2 is a possible D gene (5 bases). As DNA, the CDR3 is TGTGCCAGCGGCCGGGGAAACAATGAGCAGTTCTTC. Its translation is CASGRGNNEQFF. Using reference TRBV7-2 and TRBJ2-1 for the parts outside the CDR3, the full variable domain is GAGVSQSPSNKVTEKGKDVELRCDPISGHTALYWYRQSLGQGLEFLIYFQGNSAPDKSGLPSDRFSAERTGGSVSTLTIQRTQQEDSAVYLCASGRGNNEQFFGPGTRLTVL.